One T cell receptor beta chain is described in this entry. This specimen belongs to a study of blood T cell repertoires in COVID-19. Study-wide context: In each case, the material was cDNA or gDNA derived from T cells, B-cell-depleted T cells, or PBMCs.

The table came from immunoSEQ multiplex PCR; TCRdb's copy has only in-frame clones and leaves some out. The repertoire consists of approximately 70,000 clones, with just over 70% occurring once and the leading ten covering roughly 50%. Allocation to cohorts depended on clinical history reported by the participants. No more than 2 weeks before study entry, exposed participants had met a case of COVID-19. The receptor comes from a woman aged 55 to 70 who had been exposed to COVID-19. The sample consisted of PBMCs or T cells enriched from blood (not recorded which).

In DNA form, the CDR3 reads TGTGCCATCAGTGAGTCGAAAGGAGACAATCAGCCCCAGCATTTT. Translated, it gives CAISESKGDNQPQHF. The V and J genes are TRBV10-3 and TRBJ1-5; D is undetermined. Trimming shortened V by 0 bases and J by 3 bases, and 9 bases separated the two germline ends. The CDR3 runs to 15 residues. CDR1 and CDR2 (germline): ENHRY, SYGVKD.